This T cell receptor (beta chain) was profiled in a study of T cells in Graves' hyperthyroidism and ophthalmopathy (dated by TCRdb to between 2017 and 2020). Regarding the study in general: Peripheral blood samples were taken at initial diagnosis, before any treatment was given. In addition, the study compared T-cell repertoires in thyroid tissue and in blood from five or six Graves' hyperthyroidism patients. For training and testing, the roughly 93 patients in the discovery cohort were randomly divided in a 7:3 ratio. According to the paper, TCR Vbeta CDR3 sequencing was carried out on 135 peripheral blood samples, which came from under 50 ophthalmopathy, around 75 hyperthyroidism and approximately 17 progressor patients. After blood sampling, hyperthyroidism patients were treated with methimazole at a starting dose of 30 mg daily, and ophthalmopathy patients were treated with high-dose intravenous methylprednisolone. A discovery cohort of fewer than 110 patients, 43 with Graves' ophthalmopathy and over 55 with stable Graves' hyperthyroidism, was used to find distinguishing TCR V-J signatures. Prospective prediction of ophthalmopathy was tested in an independent validation cohort of approximately 19 hyperthyroidism patients and around 16 patients who later progressed to ophthalmopathy. General findings and caveats noted by the study authors: During validation, the model predicted progression to ophthalmopathy a median of roughly 7.1 months ahead of onset, with roughly 65% sensitivity and 72% to 80% specificity. Sample size was not statistically predetermined, and blinding of investigators to group allocation was not performed. Ophthalmopathy was separated from stable hyperthyroidism by a 13 V-J signature model, with around 90% sensitivity and 81% to 82% specificity obtained in cross-validation and 80%/75% obtained in testing. Blood samples also contained most of the expanded thyroid clonotypes (frequency above 0.001), which suggests that blood repertoires may reflect thyroid immune responses.

The CDR3, from cysteine to phenylalanine, totals 16 residues. The kept DNA is CDR3 alone, 48 bases in frame from the first base. CDR1 and CDR2, looked up from the germline V gene, are SGHVS and FNYEAQ. V is pruned by 5 bases and J by 4 bases, leaving 11 bases of the junction without a gene match. This clonotype was counted a few times. The antigen it recognizes is unknown. Nothing much larger sits one base from this clone, and base qualities are not available. In the ophthalmopathy patients, disease was moderately to severely active, with a Clinical Activity Score of 3 or more, a NOSPECS grade of 4 or more, and a duration of less than 3 months. Patients with uncontrolled infections, other autoimmune diseases, pregnancy or lactation were excluded. Clinical symptoms, serum thyroxine and TRAb, thyroid ultrasound, and orbital computed tomography formed the basis for the diagnoses. PBMCs were separated from 10 ml of fresh peripheral blood using Ficoll-Paque density gradient centrifugation. Total RNA was extracted with Trizol reagent, and quality was checked on an Agilent 2100 Bioanalyzer.

The TCR beta CDR3 regions were amplified from RNA transcripts. For the first round of RT-PCR on the TCR CDR3, the HTBI primer set was used together with the Qiagen OneStep RT-PCR kit. Libraries were constructed in a second round of multiplex PCR, after which size selection and purification were carried out. The libraries were sequenced on an Illumina HiSeq2000 using paired-end 100 bp reads. As for the authors' bioinformatics: SOAPnuke was used to process the raw data, with reads discarded if the reads contained adapters or uncalled bases, had a mean Phred below 15, or lacked an exact constant-primer or identifier match. COPE v1.2.5 was used to merge high-quality paired reads, and clonotypes were defined as unique nucleotide sequences. MiTCR v1.1 was used to align clonotypes to the IMGT TRBV, TRBD and TRBJ reference segments. The analysis included only V-J combinations with a frequency above 0.0001, which together covered over 98% of the repertoires. A TCS score was defined as the ratio of F50 (clonal expansion) to E x V (chaos), with BLOSUM62-based TCRdist applied between CDR3 peptides within each V-J. Welch's t-statistics and random forest reduced approximately 520 V-J features to fewer than 15, which were used in a naive Bayes classifier (R e1071). The public reads were reprocessed in TCRdb via fastp at Q25 and MiXCR, keeping in-frame beta chains. Rows with a matching CDR3 protein are joined into one entry that keeps the most common DNA and genes. In this record, the V and J calls reflect TCRdb's handling and not the investigators' own analysis. The sample table shows about 380,000 distinct CDR3 sequences, and more than 14% are seen once. The ten largest clones add up to around 19% of the sample.

This TCR was sampled from a woman aged 25-40 years with Graves' ophthalmopathy. The sequenced sample was blood. Recombination joined TRBV7-6 with TRBJ2-1, and TRBD2 aligns with 7 junction nucleotides. The CDR3 region: CASSQPVGRDYNEQFF. The DNA sequence follows: TGTGCCAGCAGCCAACCCGTGGGGAGGGATTACAATGAGCAGTTCTTC. Here the CDR3 is joined to the reference TRBV7-6 and TRBJ2-1 genes, and the full variable domain is: GAGVSQSPRYKVTKRGQDVALRCDPISGHVSLYWYRQALGQGPEFLTYFNYEAQQDKSGLPNDRFSAERPEGSISTLTIQRTEQRDSAMYRCASSQPVGRDYNEQFFGPGTRLTVL.